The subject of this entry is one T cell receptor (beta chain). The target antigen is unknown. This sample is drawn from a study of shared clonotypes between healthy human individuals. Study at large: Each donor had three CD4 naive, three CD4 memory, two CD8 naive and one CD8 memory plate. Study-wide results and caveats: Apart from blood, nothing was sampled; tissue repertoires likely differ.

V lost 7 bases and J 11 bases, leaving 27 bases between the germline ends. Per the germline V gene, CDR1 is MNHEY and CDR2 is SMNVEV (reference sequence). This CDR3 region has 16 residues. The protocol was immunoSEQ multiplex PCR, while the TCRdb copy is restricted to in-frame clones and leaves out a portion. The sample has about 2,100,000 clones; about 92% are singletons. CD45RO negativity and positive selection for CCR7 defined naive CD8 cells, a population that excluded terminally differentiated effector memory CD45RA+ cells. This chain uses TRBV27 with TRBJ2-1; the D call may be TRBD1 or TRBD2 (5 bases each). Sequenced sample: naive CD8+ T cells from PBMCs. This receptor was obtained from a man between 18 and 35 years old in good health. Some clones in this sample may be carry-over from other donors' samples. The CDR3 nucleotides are TGTGCCAGCAACTACCCCGGGGCTAGTGGGGAAAGGAAGCAGTTCTTC. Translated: CASNYPGASGERKQFF.